This record looks at one T cell receptor (beta chain) sequence and its context. Its antigen is unidentified. The data are from a study of T cells after yellow fever vaccination. Study outcomes and limitations: The study re-detected most primary-vaccination clones after the booster (around 96% CD4, approximately 88% CD8).

TCRdb reanalysed the 5' RACE reads using MiXCR and keeps one entry per CDR3 protein. The sample carries fewer than 500,000 distinct CDR3 sequences, approximately 19% recorded once. This CDR3 contains 16 residues. Germline lookup yields CDR1 SGHTA and CDR2 FQGNSA. The ends lost 5 bases at V and 4 bases at J; junction bases unmatched: 10. This clonotype originated in a man between 18 and 29 years old who received the YFV17D yellow fever vaccine. The chain has TRBV7-2 and TRBJ2-3, with 9 bases aligning to TRBD2. This specimen was PBMCs, taken before the yellow fever booster vaccination. The CDR3 here is CASSPLGSGGSDTQYF. Written as DNA, the CDR3 is TGTGCCAGCAGCCCACTAGGTAGCGGGGGCTCAGATACGCAGTATTTT. Complete variable domain (other parts from reference TRBV7-2 and TRBJ2-3): GAGVSQSPSNKVTEKGKDVELRCDPISGHTALYWYRQSLGQGLEFLIYFQGNSAPDKSGLPSDRFSAERTGGSVSTLTIQRTQQEDSAVYLCASSPLGSGGSDTQYFGPGTRLTVL.